This T cell receptor beta chain emerged from a study of vaccination and CD4 T cells after COVID-19. Only a few counts were recorded for this clonotype. What it recognizes is unknown. Treatment here: approximately 11-day PBMC culture with coronavirus spike peptide pools or control peptides (ViraFEST assay). Cultured CD4+ T cell DNA was sequenced using the Oncomine TCR Beta short-read assay. Using its own MiXCR run on the PCR reads, TCRdb lists one record per CDR3 protein. This sample yields under 20,000 distinct CDR3 sequences, of which under 60% are seen a single time; 3% belongs to the top ten. Sample: CD4+ T cells from blood, cultured in vitro, taken after SARS-CoV-2 vaccination. This TCR was sampled from a human donor who had recovered from COVID-19.

The CDR3 sequence is CASSVLGGAQHF. CDR3 in DNA: TGTGCCAGCAGTGTACTCGGGGGGGCCCAGCATTTT. V gene TRBV27 combines with J gene TRBJ1-5, with TRBD1 as a possible D gene (5 bases). Germline V CDR1 and CDR2: MNHEY, SMNVEV (reference sequence). Between the trimmed V and J ends, which lost 5 bases and 11 bases, there was a span of 13 bases. The CDR3 loop spans 12 amino acids.